The 30 T cell receptor beta chains in this list originate from one sample, sequenced in a study of blood T cell repertoires in COVID-19. Only in-frame clones appear in the TCRdb table, and some are missing; sequencing was by immunoSEQ multiplex PCR. The repertoire holds approximately 150,000 clones, with approximately 88% as singletons. Sequenced input: peripheral blood. The receptor set was obtained from a woman aged 50 to 65 with acute or convalescent COVID-19.

This chain links TRBV2 with TRBJ1-2; tentative D call: TRBD1 (5 bases). The CDR3 totals 13 residues. With 11 bases removed from V and 3 bases from J, the gap between germline ends came to 16 bases. Germline CDR1 SNHLY, CDR2 FYNNEI. DNA of the CDR3: TGTGCCTCCAGGGAATCCGCTTACTATGGCTACACCTTC. Protein product: CASRESAYYGYTF.

V and J are TRBV19 and TRBJ2-7, with 12 bases lining up with TRBD2. The trim removed 5 bases at V and 0 bases at J, leaving 8 bases unmatched. The CDR3 spans 17 residues. Germline CDR1 and CDR2: LNHDA and SQIVND (reference sequence). The CDR3 DNA follows: TGTGCCAGTAGTGAACTAGCGGGAGGCATGCCCTCCTACGAGCAGTACTTC. Translation gives CASSELAGGMPSYEQYF.

This clone turned up a few times. The chain carries TRBV11-2 and TRBJ1-2; 7 bases are a match to TRBD1. This CDR3 region has 17 residues. Losses at the gene ends were 5 bases for V and 9 bases for J; bases not matched to a gene: 21. CDR1 and CDR2 (germline): SGHAT, FQNNGV. CDR3 protein: CASSNPGQLYRAESYTF. The CDR3 DNA follows: TGTGCCAGCAGCAACCCGGGACAGCTCTATCGGGCTGAAAGCTACACCTTC.

This clone was seen once. The J gene is TRBJ2-4, the V gene TRBV27; TRBD2 is a possible D gene (6 bases). V lost 5 bases and J 6 bases, leaving 20 bases between the germline ends. Germline CDR1 MNHEY, CDR2 SMNVEV (reference sequence). CDR3 length: 16 residues. The CDR3 loop is CASSPRRDFPLNIQYF. CDR3 DNA: TGTGCCAGCAGTCCCAGAAGGGACTTCCCTTTAAACATTCAGTACTTC.

This chain joins TRBV5-1 and TRBJ2-3; D gene unclear. In germline, CDR1 is SGHRS, CDR2 YFSETQ. Trimming shortened V by 5 bases and J by 1 base, and 11 bases separated the two germline ends. The CDR3 spans 14 residues. The CDR3 protein is CASSPLPGTDTQYF. CDR3 bases: TGCGCCAGCAGTCCCCTCCCTGGCACAGATACGCAGTATTTT.

The count of this clone is one. J is TRBJ2-7 and V is TRBV5-1, with TRBD1 matching 7 bases. Unmatched junction bases numbered 2, after V lost 0 bases and J lost 2 bases. CDR3 length equals 14 residues. Germline CDR1 reads SGHRS; CDR2 reads YFSETQ. CDR3 sequence reads: CASSLEGTAYEQYF. The CDR3 region has the DNA TGCGCCAGCAGCTTGGAGGGGACAGCCTACGAGCAGTACTTC.

The chain uses TRBV6-2 or TRBV6-3 and TRBJ1-1, with 7 bases that match TRBD1. Trimming took 5 bases from V and 0 from J; bases not matched to a gene: 9. The CDR3 is 16 amino acids. Germline V lookup: CDR1 MNHEY, CDR2 SVGEGT. The CDR3 DNA reads as TGTGCCAGCAGTCCCAGGCCCGGGACAGTGAACACTGAAGCTTTCTTT. Residues: CASSPRPGTVNTEAFF.

The chain is built from TRBV9 and TRBJ2-5, with 13 bases identical to TRBD2. The V segment lost 3 bases and the J segment 4 bases; nucleotides outside the gene matches: 0. The V gene's germline CDR1 is SGDLS and CDR2 YYNGEE. The CDR3 sequence is 14 residues long. The CDR3 loop reads CASSGTSGGETQYF. CDR3 bases: TGTGCCAGCAGCGGGACTAGCGGGGGAGAGACCCAGTACTTC.

This clone was counted a few times. This chain uses TRBV29-1 with TRBJ2-7; 11 nucleotides align to TRBD2. Germline V gives CDR1 SQVTM, CDR2 ANQGSEA. This CDR3 spans 15 amino acids. Trimming at V came to 6 bases and at J to 2 bases, leaving 9 bases not matched to a gene. The CDR3 DNA reads as TGCAGCGTCAAAAGCGGGACTAGCGGACCCTACGAGCAGTACTTC. Translated: CSVKSGTSGPYEQYF.

The CDR3 coding sequence is TGTGCCAGCAGCTCGATCTCAGATGAAACTGAAGCTTTCTTT. Amino acid sequence: CASSSISDETEAFF. This sequence joins TRBV5-6 and TRBJ1-1, with D unclear. The CDR3 contains 14 residues. V was shortened by 3 bases and J by 5 bases, with 14 bases between the two germline ends. Germline assignment: CDR1 SGHDT and CDR2 YYEEEE.

The rearrangement links TRBV6-2 or TRBV6-3 to TRBJ2-3, with TRBD1 identical over 7 bases. J was trimmed by 8 bases and V by 5 bases; bases with no gene match: 13. The germline V gene encodes CDR1 MNHEY and CDR2 SVGEGT. CDR3 length: 15 residues. CDR3 in DNA: TGTGCCAGCAGTCCCCGGACAGGTTGGGGAGCTACGCAGTATTTT. Its translation: CASSPRTGWGATQYF.

V and J are TRBV5-5 and TRBJ2-5; D not certain. Germline V gives CDR1 SGHKS, CDR2 YYEKEE (reference sequence). V gave up 2 bases and J gave up 4 bases, with 3 bases separating them. The CDR3 spans 11 residues. The DNA of the CDR3 is TGTGCCAGCAGCTTCTCAGAGACCCAGTACTTC. Protein sequence: CASSFSETQYF.

A single count supports this clone. The CDR3 DNA sequence: TGCGCCAGCAGCTTGGCGGGGGGATTATCCTACAATGAGCAGTTCTTC. It codes for CASSLAGGLSYNEQFF. The chain uses TRBV5-1 and TRBJ2-1, with 7 bases fitting TRBD2. The CDR3 has 16 residues. V lost 0 bases to trimming and J lost 1 base; unmatched junction nucleotides: 4. Germline V CDR1 and CDR2: SGHRS, YFSETQ.

For the CDR3, the DNA is TGTGCCACCAGTCCGGACAAGACCACAGATACGCAGTATTTT. Its protein product is CATSPDKTTDTQYF. The rearrangement uses TRBV24-1 and TRBJ2-3; possible D gene TRBD1, 5 bases. V was shortened by 6 bases and J by 2 bases, with 11 bases between the two germline ends. This CDR3 contains 14 residues. The germline CDR1 and CDR2 sequences are KGHDR and SFDVKD.

This rearrangement joins TRBV6-2 or TRBV6-3 to TRBJ2-1, with a possible D match to TRBD2 (6 bases). The V gene lost 3 bases and the J gene lost 2 bases, with 8 bases spanning the gap. CDR1 and CDR2 (germline): MNHEY, SVGEGT. The length of the CDR3 is 14 residues. Written as DNA, the CDR3 is TGTGCCAGCAGTTATGGAGGGGCCTACAATGAGCAGTTCTTC. It is translated as CASSYGGAYNEQFF.

Within the sample, this clone is medium-sized (0.01 to 0.1%). V and J are TRBV30 and TRBJ2-7, with 8 nucleotides matching TRBD1. Germline values: CDR1 GTSNPN, CDR2 SVGIG (reference sequence). V lost 3 bases to trimming and J lost 2 bases; unmatched junction nucleotides: 9. The CDR3 is made up of 15 amino acids. The CDR3 spells CAWSEEDRVPYEQYF. CDR3 DNA sequence: TGTGCCTGGAGCGAAGAGGACAGGGTACCCTACGAGCAGTACTTC.

J is TRBJ2-7 and V is TRBV30; 10 nucleotides agree with TRBD1. V shed 0 bases and J 5 bases; nucleotides not matched to a gene: 1. Germline values: CDR1 GTSNPN, CDR2 SVGIG (reference sequence). The CDR3 consists of 13 residues. This chain's CDR3 is CAWSVGTGDEQYF. The CDR3 DNA reads TGTGCCTGGAGTGTAGGGACAGGGGACGAGCAGTACTTC.

The chain links TRBV27 to TRBJ2-5; 8 nucleotides match TRBD2. This CDR3 has 16 residues. Germline V gives CDR1 MNHEY, CDR2 SMNVEV (reference sequence). After removal of 11 bases from V and 4 bases from J, the junction contained 18 bases not matched to a gene. The CDR3 coding sequence is TGTGCCGGCCACCCTGGAGCGGGGGACGTGGGAGAGACCCAGTACTTC. Translated: CAGHPGAGDVGETQYF.

The chain is built from TRBV7-2 and TRBJ2-7; D ambiguous. V lost 1 base and J lost 2, with 9 bases in between. CDR1 is SGHTA and CDR2 is FQGNSA in the germline V gene. The CDR3 is 14 residues long. CDR3 loop: CASSLETETYEQYF. The CDR3 DNA follows: TGTGCCAGCAGCTTAGAGACTGAAACCTACGAGCAGTACTTC.

This clone was picked up one time. The chain links TRBV2 to TRBJ2-7; maybe TRBD2 (5 bases). This CDR3 is 13 amino acids long. In germline, CDR1 is SNHLY, CDR2 FYNNEI. The germline V and J ends were trimmed by 4 bases and 7 bases, with 14 bases remaining between them. DNA for the CDR3: TGTGCCAGCAGTGGGGGAGTAGCGCGAGAGCAGTACTTC. Translating it yields CASSGGVAREQYF.

V is TRBV11-3 and J is TRBJ1-2, with D maybe TRBD1 (6 bases). CDR3 size: 18 residues. With 6 bases removed from V and 3 bases from J, the gap between germline ends came to 26 bases. CDR1 and CDR2 from the germline V gene are SGHNT and YENEEA. CDR3 region: CASRLTGGQQSGDYGYTF. CDR3 DNA sequence: TGTGCCAGCAGGCTAACCGGCGGACAGCAAAGCGGGGACTATGGCTACACCTTC. The full variable domain, in which reference TRBV11-3 and TRBJ1-2 provide the parts outside the CDR3, is EAGVVQSPRYKIIEKKQPVAFWCNPISGHNTLYWYLQNLGQGPELLIRYENEEAVDDSQLPKDRFSAERLKGVDSTLKIQPAELGDSAVYLCASRLTGGQQSGDYGYTFGSGTRLTVV.

J is TRBJ2-5 and V is TRBV7-2, with 9 bases aligning to TRBD2. Germline lookup yields CDR1 SGHTA and CDR2 FQGNSA. J lost 1 base, V lost 5 bases, and 8 bases had no gene match. This CDR3 has 16 residues. The CDR3 nucleotides are TGTGCCAGCAGCGCCCGCACTAGCGGGTTCCAAGAGACCCAGTACTTC. Its translation: CASSARTSGFQETQYF. Looking up the rest from reference TRBV7-2 and TRBJ2-5 gives the full variable domain: GAGVSQSPSNKVTEKGKDVELRCDPISGHTALYWYRQSLGQGLEFLIYFQGNSAPDKSGLPSDRFSAERTGGSVSTLTIQRTQQEDSAVYLCASSARTSGFQETQYFGPGTRLLVL.

The chain combines TRBV20-1 with TRBJ2-5; possible D gene TRBD1, 5 bases. This CDR3 has 13 residues. Germline V gives CDR1 DFQATT, CDR2 SNEGSKA (reference sequence). V lost 3 bases, J lost 4 bases, and 12 bases lay in between. The CDR3 bases are TGCAGTGCTAGTCCCCAGGGTCCAGAGACCCAGTACTTC. Translating it yields CSASPQGPETQYF.

This sequence joins TRBV24-1 and TRBJ2-2, with 8 positions matching TRBD2. Per germline, CDR1 KGHDR and CDR2 SFDVKD. This CDR3 is built from 16 residues. V was clipped by 9 bases and J by 7 bases; unmatched bases: 15. CDR3 protein: CATGASGGPAGGELFF. The DNA of the CDR3 is TGTGCCACCGGGGCCAGCGGGGGCCCGGCCGGCGGGGAGCTGTTTTTT.

The chain combines TRBV5-1 with TRBJ2-7; 11 nucleotides align to TRBD2. V lost 1 base to trimming and J lost 7 bases; unmatched junction nucleotides: 10. This CDR3 has 16 residues. The germline CDR1 and CDR2 sequences are SGHRS and YFSETQ. The CDR3 spells CASSLSTLAGDGEQYF. The CDR3 DNA sequence: TGCGCCAGCAGCTTGTCCACACTAGCGGGGGATGGTGAGCAGTACTTC.

The chain combines TRBV20-1 with TRBJ1-2; TRBD1 aligns across 8 bases. J was trimmed by 8 bases and V by 5 bases; bases with no gene match: 4. Germline CDR1 DFQATT, CDR2 SNEGSKA (reference sequence). This CDR3 has 11 residues. CDR3 residues: CSAGQGGGYTF. CDR3 nucleotide sequence: TGCAGTGCTGGACAGGGAGGGGGCTACACCTTC.

The J gene is TRBJ2-2, the V gene TRBV7-2; D not resolved. The V and J ends lost 3 bases and 7 bases respectively, with 9 bases between them. In germline, CDR1 is SGHTA, CDR2 FQGNSA. The CDR3 covers 13 residues. DNA of the CDR3: TGTGCCAGCAGCTTTGGAGCTAGCGGGGAGCTGTTTTTT. As protein: CASSFGASGELFF.

This rearrangement joins TRBV7-2 to TRBJ1-2; D is uncertain. The CDR3 length is 14 residues. V gave up 0 bases and J gave up 4 bases, with 9 bases separating them. Germline-derived CDR1 and CDR2 are SGHTA and FQGNSA. CDR3 coding DNA: TGTGCCAGCAGCTTAGCGCTCGACTTCTATGGCTACACCTTC. This gives the protein CASSLALDFYGYTF.

V usage is TRBV7-9 and J usage is TRBJ2-7; 7 nucleotides match TRBD1. CDR1 is SEHNR and CDR2 is FQNEAQ in the germline V gene (reference sequence). The CDR3 is made up of 14 amino acids. V shed 2 bases, J shed 2 bases, and the junction held 3 bases outside the gene matches. This CDR3 is CASSLRDSAYEQYF. CDR3 nucleotide sequence: TGTGCCAGCAGCTTAAGGGACAGTGCCTACGAGCAGTACTTC.

Only a few counts were recorded for this clone. The V and J genes are TRBV7-9 and TRBJ2-7; D possibly corresponds to TRBD1 (8 bases). V lost 6 bases, J lost 12 bases, and 27 bases lay in between. Germline V gene sequence: CDR1 SEHNR, CDR2 FQNEAQ (reference sequence). The CDR3 spans 15 residues. The CDR3 protein is CASRRTGTETSTLYF. In DNA form, the CDR3 reads TGTGCCAGCAGGCGGACAGGGACCGAGACTAGCACTCTGTACTTC.